Below, 10 T cell receptor beta chains from the same sample are listed, as sequenced in a study of cytomegalovirus exposure and HLA in healthy donors. The PCR was carried out with 60 Vbeta primers and 13 Jbeta primers. The assay was immunoSEQ multiplex PCR, and TCRdb's table has in-frame clones only and misses some. The sample consists of around 190,000 clones, 78% of them appearing once. Source material: PBMCs. The receptors come from a female donor in good health and CMV-seronegative.

The CDR3 DNA is TGTGCCAGCAGCTTAGATCAAAGGGGTAAACTGTTTTTT. It yields the protein CASSLDQRGKLFF. This rearrangement joins TRBV11-3 to TRBJ1-4, with D possibly TRBD1 on 5 matching bases. Germline V gives CDR1 SGHNT, CDR2 YENEEA. V shed 0 bases and J shed 11 bases, with 10 bases lying between them. This CDR3 spans 13 amino acids.

This clone has a handful of counts. V usage is TRBV7-3 and J usage is TRBJ1-5, with a weak D call TRBD1 (5 bases). The germline V and J ends were trimmed by 2 bases and 0 bases, with 23 bases remaining between them. The CDR3 runs to 20 residues. Germline V gene data show CDR1 as SGHTA and CDR2 as FQGTGA. CDR3 loop: CASSLYPRVDMRYSNQPQHF. The CDR3 nucleotides are TGTGCCAGCAGCTTATACCCCAGGGTGGATATGAGATATAGCAATCAGCCCCAGCATTTT.

The rearrangement joins TRBV19 to TRBJ2-1, with 8 nucleotides matching TRBD1. Germline V lookup: CDR1 LNHDA, CDR2 SQIVND (reference sequence). The V segment lost 5 bases and the J segment 4 bases; nucleotides outside the gene matches: 7. The CDR3 is 15 amino acids. In DNA form, the CDR3 reads TGTGCCAGTAGTCTGTCCAGGGGGCGGTACAATGAGCAGTTCTTC. This encodes CASSLSRGRYNEQFF. The entire variable domain, with the rest obtained from reference TRBV19 and TRBJ2-1, is as follows: DGGITQSPKYLFRKEGQNVTLSCEQNLNHDAMYWYRQDPGQGLRLIYYSQIVNDFQKGDIAEGYSVSREKKESFPLTVTSAQKNPTAFYLCASSLSRGRYNEQFFGPGTRLTVL.

This sequence joins TRBV19 and TRBJ1-4; perhaps TRBD1 as D (6 bases). Germline V gene sequence: CDR1 LNHDA, CDR2 SQIVND (reference sequence). There are 14 residues in the CDR3. The V and J ends lost 6 bases and 4 bases respectively, with 12 bases between them. CDR3: CASRKGQSNEKLFF. The DNA of the CDR3 is TGTGCCAGTAGGAAAGGACAGAGTAATGAAAAACTGTTTTTT.

The CDR3 DNA sequence: TGTGCCAGTAGCCTAGCGGGCATAAACAATGAGCAGTTCTTC. It is translated as CASSLAGINNEQFF. The V call is TRBV19, the J call TRBJ2-1; the match to TRBD2 covers 8 bases. This CDR3 region has 14 residues. CDR1 is LNHDA, CDR2 SQIVND, per germline (reference sequence). V lost 6 bases to trimming and J lost 5 bases; unmatched junction nucleotides: 6.

The chain uses TRBV9 and TRBJ2-1; D gene unclear. V was trimmed by 0 bases and J by 6 bases, leaving 7 bases between them. CDR3 size: 13 residues. Germline loops: CDR1 SGDLS, CDR2 YYNGEE. DNA for the CDR3: TGTGCCAGCAGCGTAGGCCCTACCAATGAGCAGTTCTTC. It is translated as CASSVGPTNEQFF.

This chain links TRBV5-1 with TRBJ2-1; D unresolved. The CDR3 contains 11 residues. CDR1 SGHRS and CDR2 YFSETQ come from the germline V gene. V lost 4 bases and J lost 15, with 14 bases in between. This chain's CDR3 is CASSPRQDGFF. In DNA, the CDR3 is TGCGCCAGCAGCCCGAGACAAGATGGGTTCTTC.

V is TRBV25-1 and J is TRBJ1-1; 9 bases map to TRBD1. After removal of 5 bases from V and 3 bases from J, the junction contained 7 bases not matched to a gene. There are 15 residues in the CDR3. Germline V gene data show CDR1 as MGHDK and CDR2 as SYGVNS. The chain's CDR3 is CASSSPGQGDTEAFF. As DNA, the CDR3 is TGTGCCAGCAGTTCACCGGGACAGGGTGACACTGAAGCTTTCTTT.

The rearrangement links TRBV19 to TRBJ1-6; 7 bases agree with TRBD1. The CDR3 has 14 residues. Germline V gives CDR1 LNHDA, CDR2 SQIVND (reference sequence). The junction had 8 bases not matched to a gene; V was cut back by 4 bases and J by 11 bases. The CDR3 bases are TGTGCCAGTAGTACATCAGGGGGATTGGCACCCCTCCACTTT. This encodes CASSTSGGLAPLHF.

The chain carries TRBV4-1 and TRBJ1-5; no definite D call. Germline CDR1 is MGHRA and CDR2 is YSYEKL. This CDR3 spans 13 amino acids. V lost 0 bases, J lost 7 bases, and 7 bases lay in between. The CDR3 loop reads CASSQELWQPQHF. CDR3 in DNA: TGCGCCAGCAGCCAAGAACTTTGGCAGCCCCAGCATTTT.